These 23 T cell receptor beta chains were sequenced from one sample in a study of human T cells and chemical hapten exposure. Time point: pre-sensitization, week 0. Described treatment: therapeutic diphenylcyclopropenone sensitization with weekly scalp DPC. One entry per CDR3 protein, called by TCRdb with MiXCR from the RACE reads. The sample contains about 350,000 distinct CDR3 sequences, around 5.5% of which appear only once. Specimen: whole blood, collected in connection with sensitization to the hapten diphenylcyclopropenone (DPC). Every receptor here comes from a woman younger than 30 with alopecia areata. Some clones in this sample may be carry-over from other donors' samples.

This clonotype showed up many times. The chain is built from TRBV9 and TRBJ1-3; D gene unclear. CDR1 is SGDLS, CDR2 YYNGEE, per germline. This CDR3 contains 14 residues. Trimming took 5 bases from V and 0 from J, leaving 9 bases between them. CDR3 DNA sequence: TGTGCCAGCAGGACGGGGAGCTCTGGAAACACCATATATTTT. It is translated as CASRTGSSGNTIYF.

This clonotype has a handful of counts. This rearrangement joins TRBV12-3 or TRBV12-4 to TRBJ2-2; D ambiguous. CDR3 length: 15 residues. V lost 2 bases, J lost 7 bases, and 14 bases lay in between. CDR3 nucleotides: TGTGCCAGCAGTTTAAATCGACCCGATGGCGGGGAGCTGTTTTTT. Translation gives CASSLNRPDGGELFF.

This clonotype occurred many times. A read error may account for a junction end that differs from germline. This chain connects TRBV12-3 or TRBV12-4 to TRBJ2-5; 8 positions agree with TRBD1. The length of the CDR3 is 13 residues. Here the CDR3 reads CASSLDRGETQYF. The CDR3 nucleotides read TGTGCCAGCAGCTTAGACAGGGGTGAGACCCAGTACTTC.

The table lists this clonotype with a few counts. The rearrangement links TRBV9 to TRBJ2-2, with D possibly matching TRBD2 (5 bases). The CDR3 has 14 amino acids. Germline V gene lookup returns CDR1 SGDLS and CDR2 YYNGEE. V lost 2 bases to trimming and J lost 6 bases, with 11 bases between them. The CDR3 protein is CASSVLLDSGELFF. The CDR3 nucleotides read TGTGCCAGCAGCGTGCTCTTGGACTCCGGGGAGCTGTTTTTT.

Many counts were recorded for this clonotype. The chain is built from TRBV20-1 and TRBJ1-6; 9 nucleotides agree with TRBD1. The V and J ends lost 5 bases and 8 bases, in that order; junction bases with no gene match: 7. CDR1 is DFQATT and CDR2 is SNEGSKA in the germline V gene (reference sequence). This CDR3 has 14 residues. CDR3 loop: CSASRTGDYSPLHF. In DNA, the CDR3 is TGCAGTGCTTCTCGGACAGGGGACTATTCACCCCTCCACTTT.

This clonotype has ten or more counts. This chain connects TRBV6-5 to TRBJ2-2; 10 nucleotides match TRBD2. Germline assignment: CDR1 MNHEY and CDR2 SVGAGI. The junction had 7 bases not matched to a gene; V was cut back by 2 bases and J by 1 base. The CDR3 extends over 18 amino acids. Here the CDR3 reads CASSYAQLAGKNTGELFF. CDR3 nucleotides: TGTGCCAGCAGTTACGCCCAACTAGCGGGGAAGAACACCGGGGAGCTGTTTTTT.

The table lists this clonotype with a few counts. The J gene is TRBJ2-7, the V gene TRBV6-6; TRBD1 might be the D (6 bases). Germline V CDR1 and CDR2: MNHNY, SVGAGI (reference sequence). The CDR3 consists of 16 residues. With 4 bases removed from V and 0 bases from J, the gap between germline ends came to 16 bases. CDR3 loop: CASSSLGQSSSYEQYF. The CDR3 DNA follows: TGTGCCAGCAGTTCCCTCGGACAGTCGAGCTCCTACGAGCAGTACTTC.

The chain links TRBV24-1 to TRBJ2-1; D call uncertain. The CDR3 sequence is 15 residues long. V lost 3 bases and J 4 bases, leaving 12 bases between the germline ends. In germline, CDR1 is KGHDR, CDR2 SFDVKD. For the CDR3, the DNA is TGTGCCACCAGTGATCCCCACATGGGGTACAATGAGCAGTTCTTC. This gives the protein CATSDPHMGYNEQFF.

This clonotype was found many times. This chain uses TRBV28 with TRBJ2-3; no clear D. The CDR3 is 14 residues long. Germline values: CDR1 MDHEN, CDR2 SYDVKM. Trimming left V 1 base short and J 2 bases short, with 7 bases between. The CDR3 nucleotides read TGTGCCAGCAGTTTATCACAGTCCACAGATACGCAGTATTTT. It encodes CASSLSQSTDTQYF.

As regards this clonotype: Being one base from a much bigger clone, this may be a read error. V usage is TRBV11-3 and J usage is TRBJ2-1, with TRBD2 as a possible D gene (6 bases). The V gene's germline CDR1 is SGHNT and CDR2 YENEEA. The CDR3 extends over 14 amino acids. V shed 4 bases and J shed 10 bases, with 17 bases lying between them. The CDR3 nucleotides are TGTGCCAGCAGCTCAGCCCCTAGCGAAGGGGAGCAGTTCTTC. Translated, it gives CASSSAPSEGEQFF. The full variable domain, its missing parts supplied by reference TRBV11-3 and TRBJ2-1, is EAGVVQSPRYKIIEKKQPVAFWCNPISGHNTLYWYLQNLGQGPELLIRYENEEAVDDSQLPKDRFSAERLKGVDSTLKIQPAELGDSAVYLCASSSAPSEGEQFFGPGTRLTVL.

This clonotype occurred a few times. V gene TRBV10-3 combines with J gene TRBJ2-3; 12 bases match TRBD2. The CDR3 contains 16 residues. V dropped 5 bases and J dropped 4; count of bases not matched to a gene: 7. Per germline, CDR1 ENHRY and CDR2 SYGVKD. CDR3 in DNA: TGTGCCATCAGTCCTAGCGGGGGGGCCGTTGCAGATACGCAGTATTTT. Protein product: CAISPSGGAVADTQYF.

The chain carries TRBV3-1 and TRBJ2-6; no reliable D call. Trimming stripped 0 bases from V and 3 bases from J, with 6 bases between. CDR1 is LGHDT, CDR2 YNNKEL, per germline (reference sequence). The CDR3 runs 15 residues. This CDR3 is CASSQDSDGANVLTF. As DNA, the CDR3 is TGTGCCAGCAGCCAAGATTCAGATGGGGCCAACGTCCTGACTTTC. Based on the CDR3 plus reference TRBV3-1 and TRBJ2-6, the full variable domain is DTAVSQTPKYLVTQMGNDKSIKCEQNLGHDTMYWYKQDSKKFLKIMFSYNNKELIINETVPNRFSPKSPDKAHLNLHINSLELGDSAVYFCASSQDSDGANVLTFGAGSRLTVL.

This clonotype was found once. The CDR3 reads CASSLQAGYADTQYF. The CDR3 DNA sequence: TGTGCCAGCAGCCTACAAGCGGGGTATGCAGATACGCAGTATTTT. The rearrangement uses TRBV3-1 and TRBJ2-3, with 7 bases aligning to TRBD2. Per the germline V gene, CDR1 is LGHDT and CDR2 is YNNKEL (reference sequence). CDR3 length: 15 amino acids. Trimming took 4 bases from V and 4 from J; bases not matched to a gene: 8.

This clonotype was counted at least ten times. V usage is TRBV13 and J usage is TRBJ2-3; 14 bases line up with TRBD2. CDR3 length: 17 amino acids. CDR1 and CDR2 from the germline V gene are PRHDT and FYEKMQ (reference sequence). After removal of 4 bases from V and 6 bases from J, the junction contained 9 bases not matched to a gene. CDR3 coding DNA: TGTGCCAGCAGCTCCCACCTGACTAGCGGGGGGGCGGATACGCAGTATTTT. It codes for CASSSHLTSGGADTQYF.

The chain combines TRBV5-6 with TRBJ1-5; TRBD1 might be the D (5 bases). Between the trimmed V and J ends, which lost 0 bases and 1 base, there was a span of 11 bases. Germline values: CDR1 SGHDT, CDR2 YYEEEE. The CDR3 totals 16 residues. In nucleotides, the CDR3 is TGTGCCAGCAGCTTGGCCGGGGGAAGCAGCAATCAGCCCCAGCATTTT. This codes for CASSLAGGSSNQPQHF.

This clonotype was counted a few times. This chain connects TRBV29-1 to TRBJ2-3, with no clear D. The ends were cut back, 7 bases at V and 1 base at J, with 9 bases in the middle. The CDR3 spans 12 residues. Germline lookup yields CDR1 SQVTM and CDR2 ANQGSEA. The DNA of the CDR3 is TGCAGCGGCAAAGTAGGCACAGATACGCAGTATTTT. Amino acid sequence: CSGKVGTDTQYF.

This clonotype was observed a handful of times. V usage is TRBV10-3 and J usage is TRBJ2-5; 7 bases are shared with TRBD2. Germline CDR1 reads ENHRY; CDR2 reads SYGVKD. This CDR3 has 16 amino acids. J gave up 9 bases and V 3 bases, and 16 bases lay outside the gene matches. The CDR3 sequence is CAISESLTSPGGAQYF. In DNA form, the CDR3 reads TGTGCCATCAGTGAATCCTTGACTAGCCCCGGAGGGGCCCAGTACTTC.

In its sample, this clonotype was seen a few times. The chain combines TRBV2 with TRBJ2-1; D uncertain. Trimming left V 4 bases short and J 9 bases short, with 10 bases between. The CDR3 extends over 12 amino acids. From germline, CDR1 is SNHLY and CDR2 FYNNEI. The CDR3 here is CASSGSGGEQFF. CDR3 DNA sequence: TGTGCCAGCAGTGGTTCAGGTGGTGAGCAGTTCTTC.

CDR3 protein: CASSSTGGMNEQFF. The CDR3 DNA is TGTGCCAGCAGTTCCACCGGGGGGATGAATGAGCAGTTCTTC. This sequence joins TRBV6-2 or TRBV6-3 and TRBJ2-1; TRBD2 agrees at 7 bases. With V trimmed by 4 bases and J by 7 bases, 7 bases remained unmatched. This CDR3 contains 14 residues. Germline V gene data show CDR1 as MNHEY and CDR2 as SVGEGT.

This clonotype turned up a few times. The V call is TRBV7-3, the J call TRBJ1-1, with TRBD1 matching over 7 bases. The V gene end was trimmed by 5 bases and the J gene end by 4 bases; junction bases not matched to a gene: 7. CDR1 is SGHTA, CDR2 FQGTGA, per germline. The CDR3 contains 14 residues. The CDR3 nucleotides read TGTGCCAGCAGCCAAACAGGGGTGGGCACTGAAGCTTTCTTT. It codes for CASSQTGVGTEAFF.

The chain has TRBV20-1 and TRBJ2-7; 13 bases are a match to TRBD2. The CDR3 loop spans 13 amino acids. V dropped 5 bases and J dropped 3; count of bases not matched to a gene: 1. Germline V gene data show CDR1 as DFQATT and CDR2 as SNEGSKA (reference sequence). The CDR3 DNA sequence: TGCAGTGCTGGGACTAGCGGGGACTACGAGCAGTACTTC. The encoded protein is CSAGTSGDYEQYF.

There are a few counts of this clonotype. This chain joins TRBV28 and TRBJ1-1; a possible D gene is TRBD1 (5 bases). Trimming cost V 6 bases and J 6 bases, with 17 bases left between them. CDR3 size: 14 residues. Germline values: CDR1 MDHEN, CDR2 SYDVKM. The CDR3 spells CASRVLGTSAEAFF. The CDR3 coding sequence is TGTGCCAGCAGAGTACTCGGGACGTCTGCTGAAGCTTTCTTT.

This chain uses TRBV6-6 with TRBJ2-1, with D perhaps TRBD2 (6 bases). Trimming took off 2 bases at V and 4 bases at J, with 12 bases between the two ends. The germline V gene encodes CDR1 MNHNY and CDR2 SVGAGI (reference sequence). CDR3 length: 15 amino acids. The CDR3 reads CASSYGAGRYNEQFF. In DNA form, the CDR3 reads TGTGCCAGCAGTTACGGGGCGGGGAGGTACAATGAGCAGTTCTTC.